A single sample is the source of the 15 T cell receptor beta chains below, sequenced in a study of blood T cells in healthy people across ages (dated by TCRdb to between 2014 and 2017). Library preparation employed 5' RACE. This sample was sequenced with an Illumina HiSeq 2500. A second PCR of about 7 to 12 cycles was run with a J-beta primer mix and a sample-barcoded 5' primer. TCRdb handled the public reads itself, with Q25 trimming in fastp and clone calling in MiXCR, and kept productive beta chains. All rows with the same CDR3 protein become a single entry with the most common DNA and genes. The sample table contains 1.5 million to 2 million distinct CDR3 sequences; only one count was recorded for almost 35% of them. The ten largest clones add up to around 11% of the sample. The sample taken for sequencing was blood. These receptors were collected from a woman in her twenties or thirties in good health.

The V gene is TRBV2, the J gene TRBJ2-1, with D possibly matching TRBD2 (7 bases). CDR1 and CDR2 from the germline V gene are SNHLY and FYNNEI. Trimming pared 6 bases from V and 1 base from J, leaving 16 bases between. This CDR3 has 16 amino acids. The CDR3 bases are TGTGCCAGCAGGTTTTTTAGGGGGGGGTCCTACAATGAGCAGTTCTTC. Translation: CASRFFRGGSYNEQFF.

The chain is built from TRBV7-9 and TRBJ1-1, with 7 bases that match TRBD1. The V gene's germline CDR1 is SEHNR and CDR2 FQNEAQ (reference sequence). V shed 5 bases and J 2 bases; nucleotides not matched to a gene: 8. The CDR3 is 15 residues long. CDR3 bases: TGTGCCAGCAGCCCAACTCGGACAGGAAACACTGAAGCTTTCTTT. It specifies CASSPTRTGNTEAFF.

This clonotype has just a few counts. Germline is not matched at one junction end, which may reflect a read error. The chain links TRBV6-2 or TRBV6-3 to TRBJ2-3; D is uncertain. This CDR3 comprises 14 residues. CDR1 is MNHEY, CDR2 SVGEGT, per germline. CDR3: CATSYSTWTDTQYF. The CDR3 bases are TGTGCCACCAGTTACTCTACTTGGACAGATACGCAGTATTTT.

As to this clonotype: A read error may account for a junction end that differs from germline. The genes are TRBV5-4 and TRBJ2-1; D not resolved. This CDR3 contains 13 residues. Germline V gives CDR1 SGHNT, CDR2 YYREEE (reference sequence). The CDR3 protein is CACSLASYNEQFF. The CDR3 DNA sequence: TGTGCCTGCAGCCTCGCGTCCTACAATGAGCAGTTCTTC.

The chain recombines TRBV20-1 with TRBJ2-7; 9 bases align to TRBD2. After removal of 7 bases from V and 1 base from J, the junction contained 11 bases not matched to a gene. The CDR3 has 15 amino acids. Germline V lookup: CDR1 DFQATT, CDR2 SNEGSKA (reference sequence). The CDR3 nucleotides read TGCAGTGTTCCCAGAGCGGGGGGCTTTTCCTACGAGCAGTACTTC. Amino acids: CSVPRAGGFSYEQYF.

This chain uses TRBV30 with TRBJ2-1; 9 bases line up with TRBD1. The CDR3 covers 13 residues. CDR1 and CDR2 from the germline V gene are GTSNPN and SVGIG (reference sequence). With V trimmed by 7 bases and J by 7 bases, 8 bases remained unmatched. The CDR3 sequence: CAYSGQGGNEQFF. CDR3 sequence (DNA): TGTGCCTACTCGGGACAGGGAGGAAATGAGCAGTTCTTC. The full variable domain, completed using reference TRBV30 and TRBJ2-1, is SQTIHQWPATLVQPVGSPLSLECTVEGTSNPNLYWYRQAAGRGLQLLFYSVGIGQISSEVPQNLSASRPQDRQFILSSKKLLLSDSGFYLCAYSGQGGNEQFFGPGTRLTVL.

This chain links TRBV4-2 with TRBJ2-1; 11 positions match TRBD2. The CDR3 extends over 19 amino acids. J gave up 7 bases and V 0 bases, and 14 bases lay outside the gene matches. Germline V lookup: CDR1 LGHNA, CDR2 YNFKEQ. The CDR3 nucleotides read TGTGCCAGCAGCCAAGAGTCTAGCGGGGGGTTTCGGGTGGGGAATGAGCAGTTCTTC. Translation gives CASSQESSGGFRVGNEQFF.

This clonotype was recorded once. The chain has TRBV15 and TRBJ2-5; D uncertain. The J call may be faulty, since TRBJ2-7 better matches the DNA end. CDR1 is LNHNV and CDR2 is YYDKDF in the germline V gene (reference sequence). The CDR3 is made up of 13 amino acids. CDR3 bases: TGTGCCACCAGCAGACAGCTAAACTACGAGCAGTACTTC. Translated: CATSRQLNYEQYF.

This clonotype has only a few counts. This chain connects TRBV27 to TRBJ1-2, with D unclear. The CDR3 spans 13 residues. V was trimmed by 4 bases and J by 8 bases, leaving 14 bases between them. The germline CDR1 and CDR2 sequences are MNHEY and SMNVEV (reference sequence). CDR3 nucleotide sequence: TGTGCCAGCAGTTCCGGTCCCTTGGGAGGCTACACCTTC. Protein sequence: CASSSGPLGGYTF.

The J gene is TRBJ1-6, the V gene TRBV3-1, with 10 nucleotides matching TRBD1. CDR1 and CDR2 (germline): LGHDT, YNNKEL (reference sequence). The trim removed 3 bases at V and 10 bases at J, leaving 6 bases unmatched. The CDR3 is 15 residues long. The CDR3 protein is CASSQTGGKASPLHF. The CDR3 bases are TGTGCCAGCAGCCAGACAGGGGGCAAGGCCTCACCCCTCCACTTT.

CDR3 region: CASTAVTVYSNQPQHF. The CDR3 region has the DNA TGTGCCAGCACCGCTGTGACAGTTTATAGCAATCAGCCCCAGCATTTT. The V gene is TRBV28, the J gene TRBJ1-5, with D perhaps matching TRBD1 (5 bases). Deletions cut 7 bases from V and 0 bases from J, with 16 bases between. Per germline, CDR1 MDHEN and CDR2 SYDVKM. The CDR3 covers 16 residues.

In this sample, this clonotype turned up a few times. The chain combines TRBV5-1 with TRBJ2-1; perhaps D is TRBD1 or TRBD2 (5 bases each). CDR1 is SGHRS and CDR2 is YFSETQ in the germline V gene. This CDR3 region has 16 residues. V was trimmed by 4 bases and J by 8 bases, leaving 22 bases between them. The CDR3 sequence: CASSRVGDLDLDEQFF. CDR3 nucleotide sequence: TGCGCCAGCAGCCGAGTGGGGGATCTCGACCTGGATGAGCAGTTCTTC. Together with reference TRBV5-1 and TRBJ2-1, the CDR3 gives the full variable domain: KAGVTQTPRYLIKTRGQQVTLSCSPISGHRSVSWYQQTPGQGLQFLFEYFSETQRNKGNFPGRFSGRQFSNSRSEMNVSTLELGDSALYLCASSRVGDLDLDEQFFGPGTRLTVL.

There are a few counts of this clonotype. V usage is TRBV7-9 and J usage is TRBJ1-2; D unresolved. The V gene's germline CDR1 is SEHNR and CDR2 FQNEAQ (reference sequence). Trimming shortened V by 1 base and J by 3 bases, and 12 bases separated the two germline ends. The CDR3 spans 15 residues. The CDR3 DNA follows: TGTGCCAGCAGCTTAGGACGGGTATTGGACTATGGCTACACCTTC. It codes for CASSLGRVLDYGYTF.

This clonotype was seen only a few times. The chain joins TRBV7-8 to TRBJ2-7, with D possibly TRBD1 on 6 matching bases. Trimming removed 7 bases at V and 4 bases at J, with 23 bases between. Germline V gives CDR1 SGHVS, CDR2 FQNEAQ. The CDR3 totals 16 residues. For the CDR3, the DNA is TGTGCCAGCACCGTAACCGTGGGGACATCTTTTTACGAGCAGTACTTC. This codes for CASTVTVGTSFYEQYF.

In this sample, this clonotype turned up a few times. The rearrangement links TRBV7-2 to TRBJ1-1; a weak D match, TRBD1 (6 bases). Trimming stripped 5 bases from V and 11 bases from J, with 15 bases between. This CDR3 has 12 residues. Germline CDR1 reads SGHTA; CDR2 reads FQGNSA. CDR3 DNA sequence: TGTGCCAGCAGCGTCAATCGGGGGCGGGCTTTCTTT. Translated: CASSVNRGRAFF.